The 8 T cell receptor beta chains below all came from one sample that was sequenced in a study of blood T cell repertoires in COVID-19. Sequencing used immunoSEQ multiplex PCR; TCRdb keeps in-frame clones, though not all of them. The sample holds 60,000 to 85,000 clones, roughly 87% seen once. The specimen sequenced was peripheral blood. The origin of the receptors is a woman in her fifties or sixties with active COVID-19.

The genes are TRBV9 and TRBJ1-5; D gene unclear. Germline assignment: CDR1 SGDLS and CDR2 YYNGEE. The CDR3 runs 14 residues. With 4 bases removed from V and 5 bases from J, the gap between germline ends came to 13 bases. CDR3 bases: TGTGCCAGCAGCTACGGGGAGGGCCATCAGCCCCAGCATTTT. It encodes CASSYGEGHQPQHF.

This chain links TRBV9 with TRBJ2-4, with 8 bases aligning to TRBD2. Trimming at V came to 0 bases and at J to 3 bases, leaving 8 bases not matched to a gene. This CDR3 region has 17 residues. From germline, CDR1 is SGDLS and CDR2 YYNGEE. CDR3 DNA sequence: TGTGCCAGCAGCGTAGGTTTAACTAGCGGAGACAAAAACATTCAGTACTTC. This codes for CASSVGLTSGDKNIQYF.

The gene calls are TRBV6-1 and TRBJ2-1; no reliable D call. Germline V gene sequence: CDR1 MNHNS, CDR2 SASEGT. The CDR3 length is 14 residues. V lost 4 bases, J lost 2 bases, and 9 bases lay in between. The CDR3 here is CASSAGAPYNEQFF. CDR3 nucleotide sequence: TGTGCCAGCAGTGCTGGTGCGCCCTACAATGAGCAGTTCTTC.

The chain employs TRBV14 and TRBJ2-7; 10 bases line up with TRBD1. CDR1 SGHDN and CDR2 FVKESK come from the germline V gene. The CDR3 spans 16 residues. Germline trimming cut 3 bases from V and 1 base from J; bases unmatched to any gene: 6. The CDR3 loop reads CASSQRGQGVSYEQYF. CDR3 bases: TGTGCCAGCAGCCAGCGAGGACAGGGGGTTTCCTACGAGCAGTACTTC.

This chain joins TRBV2 and TRBJ2-3; 11 bases match TRBD2. Germline assignment: CDR1 SNHLY and CDR2 FYNNEI. J lost 2 bases, V lost 6 bases, and 10 bases had no gene match. There are 17 residues in the CDR3. CDR3 coding DNA: TGTGCCAGCAGCATCTCTAGCGGGAGGTCATACACAGATACGCAGTATTTT. Its protein product is CASSISSGRSYTDTQYF.

The chain combines TRBV19 with TRBJ2-1; a possible D gene is TRBD2 (6 bases). CDR1 is LNHDA, CDR2 SQIVND, per germline (reference sequence). Trimming took 3 bases from V and 8 from J, leaving 17 bases between them. This CDR3 has 15 amino acids. The CDR3 region has the DNA TGTGCCAGTAGTATGATCATCGGGAGTTCGTATGAGCAGTTCTTC. Translating gives CASSMIIGSSYEQFF.

V is TRBV2 and J is TRBJ1-5, with D perhaps matching TRBD1 (5 bases). CDR1 and CDR2 (germline): SNHLY, FYNNEI. The CDR3 length is 16 residues. Trimming shortened V by 0 bases and J by 2 bases, and 11 bases separated the two germline ends. Here the CDR3 reads CASSEAIGGRNQPQHF. Here the CDR3 DNA reads TGTGCCAGCAGTGAAGCGATCGGGGGTCGCAATCAGCCCCAGCATTTT.

The gene calls are TRBV11-3 and TRBJ2-7, with 9 bases lining up with TRBD1. The germline V gene has CDR1 SGHNT and CDR2 YENEEA. The CDR3 runs 13 residues. The V gene end was trimmed by 5 bases and the J gene end by 6 bases; junction bases not matched to a gene: 5. The CDR3 region has the DNA TGTGCCAGCAGCCGGGACAGGGCCGGCGAGCAGTACTTC. The encoded protein is CASSRDRAGEQYF.